These 21 T cell receptor beta chains were sequenced from one sample in a study of graft-versus-host responses after intestinal transplantation. These receptors lack a known antigen. Sequencing used immunoSEQ multiplex PCR; TCRdb keeps in-frame clones, though not all of them. Of about 100,000 clones in the sample, roughly 90% were seen once. The source material was unstimulated CD4+ T cells sorted from spleen or lymph node cells, sampled before transplant. All receptors come from a human donor who was the organ donor for an intestinal transplant.

The chain combines TRBV5-1 with TRBJ2-7; TRBD1 might be the D (6 bases). The CDR3 length is 13 residues. V was pared by 3 bases and J by 6 bases, with 13 bases between. Germline lookup yields CDR1 SGHRS and CDR2 YFSETQ. The CDR3 DNA follows: TGCGCCAGCAGCTGGACAGTTTCTCTCGAGCAGTACTTC. Translating it yields CASSWTVSLEQYF.

This chain uses TRBV5-1 with TRBJ2-3; TRBD2 matches 7 bases. The CDR3 spans 18 residues. Germline values: CDR1 SGHRS, CDR2 YFSETQ. Trimming removed 4 bases from V and 0 bases from J; junction bases left unmatched: 14. The CDR3 DNA is TGCGCCAGCAGCCTACCTTTCCCCTATAGCGGGAGCACAGATACGCAGTATTTT. This translates into CASSLPFPYSGSTDTQYF.

The chain uses TRBV11-2 and TRBJ1-5, with D possibly matching TRBD1 (6 bases). The CDR3 is 16 residues long. Trimming stripped 5 bases from V and 5 bases from J, with 19 bases between. Germline V gene data show CDR1 as SGHAT and CDR2 as FQNNGV. This CDR3 is CASSLSAYRDDQPQHF. CDR3 nucleotide sequence: TGTGCCAGCAGCCTCAGCGCCTACAGGGATGATCAGCCCCAGCATTTT.

The rearrangement uses TRBV30 and TRBJ1-6; no clear D. This CDR3 has 12 amino acids. Germline V gene sequence: CDR1 GTSNPN, CDR2 SVGIG (reference sequence). V lost 4 bases and J lost 5, with 6 bases in between. The DNA of the CDR3 is TGTGCCTGGAAAAGAAATAATTCACCCCTCCACTTT. Translated: CAWKRNNSPLHF.

This clone was detected a few times. The chain recombines TRBV6-5 with TRBJ1-1, with D possibly TRBD1 on 5 matching bases. CDR3 length: 13 residues. The V gene lost 10 bases and the J gene lost 4 bases, with 16 bases spanning the gap. Germline V gives CDR1 MNHEY, CDR2 SVGAGI. CDR3 DNA sequence: TGTGCCACCGCCCAACAGGCGGGCACTGAAGCTTTCTTT. Translated, it gives CATAQQAGTEAFF.

The gene calls are TRBV29-1 and TRBJ2-1; D not certain. Trimming cost V 7 bases and J 6 bases, with 16 bases left between them. This CDR3 spans 13 amino acids. Germline V CDR1 and CDR2: SQVTM, ANQGSEA. In nucleotides, the CDR3 is TGCAGCGCGGCCCCAACCTCGGGCAATGAGCAGTTCTTC. Translating it yields CSAAPTSGNEQFF.

The genes are TRBV19 and TRBJ2-2, with 7 bases aligning to TRBD1. This CDR3 contains 14 residues. V was pared by 6 bases and J by 1 base, with 2 bases of the junction left unmatched. CDR1 and CDR2 (germline): LNHDA, SQIVND (reference sequence). In DNA form, the CDR3 reads TGTGCCAGTAGGTACAGGGGGAACACCGGGGAGCTGTTTTTT. This sequence encodes CASRYRGNTGELFF.

The chain's CDR3 is CAWSLSTGELFF. Here the CDR3 DNA reads TGTGCCTGGTCTCTGAGCACCGGGGAGCTGTTTTTT. J is TRBJ2-2 and V is TRBV30; D call uncertain. V was pared by 5 bases and J by 4 bases, with 8 bases between. This CDR3 is built from 12 residues. Germline lookup yields CDR1 GTSNPN and CDR2 SVGIG (reference sequence).

The rearrangement uses TRBV7-8 and TRBJ2-1; D possibly corresponds to TRBD1 (6 bases). V was cut by 1 base and J by 0 bases, with 13 bases left in between. Germline V gene data show CDR1 as SGHVS and CDR2 as FQNEAQ. This CDR3 has 17 residues. CDR3 in DNA: TGTGCCAGCAGCTTAGGAACAGGGATCCTCTCCTACAATGAGCAGTTCTTC. Protein sequence: CASSLGTGILSYNEQFF.

V usage is TRBV21-1 and J usage is TRBJ1-1; TRBD1, as called in the table, went unchecked against the DNA. TRBV21-1 is given as a pseudogene. The CDR3 runs 17 residues. Here the CDR3 reads CASSKGQGSCNDTEAFF. Here the CDR3 DNA reads TGTGCCAGCAGCAAAGGACAGGGGAGTTGTAACGACACTGAAGCTTTCTTT.

This rearrangement joins TRBV30 to TRBJ2-5; D not resolved. V shed 2 bases and J shed 5 bases, with 6 bases lying between them. This CDR3 is built from 11 residues. CDR1 is GTSNPN, CDR2 SVGIG, per germline (reference sequence). DNA of the CDR3: TGTGCCTGGAGTAAAAGGGAGACCCAGTACTTC. This sequence encodes CAWSKRETQYF.

The rearrangement uses TRBV7-2 and TRBJ2-1, with D perhaps matching TRBD1 or TRBD2 (5 bases each). The CDR3 covers 15 residues. The germline V gene has CDR1 SGHTA and CDR2 FQGNSA. The ends were cut back, 4 bases at V and 1 base at J, with 11 bases in the middle. Written as DNA, the CDR3 is TGTGCCAGCAGCTCAGGGACGTGGTCCTACAATGAGCAGTTCTTC. This translates into CASSSGTWSYNEQFF.

The V call is TRBV6-1, the J call TRBJ2-3; 16 nucleotides line up with TRBD2. Trimming removed 4 bases from V and 1 base from J; junction bases left unmatched: 8. CDR1 and CDR2 from the germline V gene are MNHNS and SASEGT. The CDR3 is made up of 19 amino acids. The DNA of the CDR3 is TGTGCCAGCAGTGTTTCTAGGGGACTAGCGGGGGGGGGCACAGATACGCAGTATTTT. Translated: CASSVSRGLAGGGTDTQYF.

The chain employs TRBV13 and TRBJ1-5; tentative D call: TRBD1 (6 bases). CDR3 length: 13 residues. The ends were cut back, 6 bases at V and 6 bases at J, with 12 bases in the middle. Germline lookup yields CDR1 PRHDT and CDR2 FYEKMQ (reference sequence). CDR3 in DNA: TGTGCCAGCAGTTACAGGGTTGGTCAGCCCCAGCATTTT. Its translation: CASSYRVGQPQHF.

CDR3 residues: CASKGEAGNQPQHF. For the CDR3, the DNA is TGTGCCAGCAAGGGTGAGGCAGGTAATCAGCCCCAGCATTTT. This chain links TRBV27 with TRBJ1-5, with D hard to call. Trimming stripped 7 bases from V and 4 bases from J, with 14 bases between. The CDR3 has 14 amino acids. Germline V gives CDR1 MNHEY, CDR2 SMNVEV (reference sequence).

This chain connects TRBV4-1 to TRBJ2-6; 12 positions match TRBD1. The CDR3 spans 19 residues. From germline, CDR1 is MGHRA and CDR2 YSYEKL. V dropped 2 bases and J dropped 0; count of bases not matched to a gene: 5. CDR3 in amino acids: CASSQYRDRGLSGANVLTF. The CDR3 coding sequence is TGCGCCAGCAGCCAATACCGGGACAGGGGGCTCTCTGGGGCCAACGTCCTGACTTTC.

The V gene is TRBV10-2, the J gene TRBJ1-5, with D maybe TRBD1 (5 bases). The CDR3 has 13 amino acids. Deletions cut 5 bases from V and 7 bases from J, with 12 bases between. CDR1 and CDR2 (germline): WSHSY, SAAADI. The CDR3 nucleotides are TGCGCCAGCAGTTCAGGGAGAGAGCAGCCCCAGCATTTT. It codes for CASSSGREQPQHF.

In its sample, this clone was seen once. This chain connects TRBV28 to TRBJ2-2, with D uncertain. V shed 2 bases and J shed 2 bases, with 6 bases lying between them. The CDR3 has 14 amino acids. Germline V lookup: CDR1 MDHEN, CDR2 SYDVKM. CDR3 sequence: CASSLVSNTGELFF. The CDR3 DNA reads as TGTGCCAGCAGTTTAGTGTCTAACACCGGGGAGCTGTTTTTT.

The gene calls are TRBV18 and TRBJ2-3, with 10 bases matching TRBD1. Germline V CDR1 and CDR2: KGHSH, LQKENI. The ends lost 3 bases at V and 4 bases at J; junction bases unmatched: 7. The CDR3 is 16 amino acids. CDR3 loop: CASSPPRQGAADTQYF. The CDR3 DNA reads TGTGCCAGCTCACCGCCCAGACAGGGGGCAGCAGATACGCAGTATTTT.

The V gene is TRBV7-9, the J gene TRBJ1-1; 9 positions match TRBD1. Germline-derived CDR1 and CDR2 are SEHNR and FQNEAQ (reference sequence). The J segment lost 4 bases and the V segment lost 5 bases, leaving 2 bases of the junction unmatched. The CDR3 runs 13 residues. The CDR3 sequence is CASSRGQGTEAFF. CDR3 DNA sequence: TGTGCCAGCAGCCGGGGACAGGGCACTGAAGCTTTCTTT.

The chain couples TRBV27 to TRBJ2-1; 8 positions match TRBD1. Germline loops: CDR1 MNHEY, CDR2 SMNVEV (reference sequence). The CDR3 is 14 amino acids. Trimming cost V 6 bases and J 3 bases; bases outside gene matches: 4. CDR3 DNA sequence: TGTGCCAGCAGGCCGGACAGGGTCTACAATGAGCAGTTCTTC. Translated, it gives CASRPDRVYNEQFF.